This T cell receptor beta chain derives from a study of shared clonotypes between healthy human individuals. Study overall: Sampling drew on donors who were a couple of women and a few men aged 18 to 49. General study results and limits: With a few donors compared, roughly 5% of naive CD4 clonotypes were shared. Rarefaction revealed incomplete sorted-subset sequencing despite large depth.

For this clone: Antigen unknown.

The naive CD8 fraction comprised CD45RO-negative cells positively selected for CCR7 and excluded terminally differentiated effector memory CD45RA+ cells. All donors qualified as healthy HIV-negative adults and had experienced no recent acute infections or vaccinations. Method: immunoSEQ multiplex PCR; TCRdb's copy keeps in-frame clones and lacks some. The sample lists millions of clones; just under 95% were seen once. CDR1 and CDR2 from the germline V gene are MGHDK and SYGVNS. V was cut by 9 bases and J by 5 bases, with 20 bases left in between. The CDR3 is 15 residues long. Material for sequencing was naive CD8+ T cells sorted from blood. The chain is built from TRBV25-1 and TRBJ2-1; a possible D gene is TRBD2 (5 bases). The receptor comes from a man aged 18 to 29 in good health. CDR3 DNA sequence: TGTGCCAGTGAACCCCGGGCTAGCCGAAACAATGAGCAGTTCTTC. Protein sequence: CASEPRASRNNEQFF. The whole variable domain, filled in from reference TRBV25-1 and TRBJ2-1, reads EADIYQTPRYLVIGTGKKITLECSQTMGHDKMYWYQQDPGMELHLIHYSYGVNSTEKGDLSSESTVSRIRTEHFPLTLESARPSHTSQYLCASEPRASRNNEQFFGPGTRLTVL.